This is a list of T cell receptor beta chains from one sample in a study of identifying expanded T cells in peripheral blood. TCRdb's table, derived via immunoSEQ multiplex PCR, lists solely in-frame clones and lacks some. The sample lists more than 75,000 clones; about 86% were seen once. The sample taken for sequencing was blood. The receptors originated from a person aged 18 to 75 in good health. Each CDR3 is given with its conserved first and last residue. Each record gives: J gene, V gene, CDR3 protein.

J gene: TRBJ2-5; V gene: TRBV18; CDR3 protein: CASSPPSGLETQYF
J gene: TRBJ2-2; V gene: TRBV4-3; CDR3 protein: CASSQVNAARATGELFF
J gene: TRBJ1-1; V gene: TRBV7-8; CDR3 protein: CASSHGGIEAFF
J gene: TRBJ1-2; V gene: TRBV4-3; CDR3 protein: CASSQDARGGVYGYTF
J gene: TRBJ2-5; V gene: TRBV18; CDR3 protein: CASSPVGAGKKETQYF
J gene: TRBJ2-7; V gene: TRBV18; CDR3 protein: CASSPLDWGDEYF
J gene: TRBJ1-4; V gene: TRBV5-1; CDR3 protein: CASSLGATNEKLFF
J gene: TRBJ2-5; V gene: TRBV27; CDR3 protein: CASSPLGTGYLGGETQYF
J gene: TRBJ2-7; V gene: TRBV27; CDR3 protein: CASRYRDSIIYEQYF
J gene: TRBJ1-4; V gene: TRBV5-4; CDR3 protein: CASSWGAREKLFF
J gene: TRBJ2-7; V gene: TRBV5-4; CDR3 protein: CASSTRWGEQYF
J gene: TRBJ2-7; V gene: TRBV13; CDR3 protein: CASSPGLTYEQYF
J gene: TRBJ2-3; V gene: TRBV18; CDR3 protein: CASSPRRGARTDTQYF
J gene: TRBJ1-2; V gene: TRBV2; CDR3 protein: CASSVRSLDGYTF
J gene: TRBJ2-7; V gene: TRBV5-1; CDR3 protein: CASSPIAASILGEQYF
J gene: TRBJ1-5; V gene: TRBV30; CDR3 protein: CAWSVSPSSNQPQHF
J gene: TRBJ1-4; V gene: TRBV7-9; CDR3 protein: CASSLRGFGEKLFF
J gene: TRBJ1-2; V gene: TRBV29-1; CDR3 protein: CSVVSQKENYGYTF
J gene: TRBJ2-7; V gene: TRBV7-2; CDR3 protein: CASSAPGRYYEQYF
J gene: TRBJ2-5; V gene: TRBV13; CDR3 protein: CASRLTGVETQYF
J gene: TRBJ1-1; V gene: TRBV29-1; CDR3 protein: CSVAGTQRAEAFF
J gene: TRBJ2-7; V gene: TRBV14; CDR3 protein: CASSQLREKQYF
J gene: TRBJ1-1; V gene: TRBV27; CDR3 protein: CASSLSGVVNTEAFF
J gene: TRBJ1-1; V gene: TRBV30; CDR3 protein: CAWSEIGERTEAFF
J gene: TRBJ1-2; V gene: TRBV9; CDR3 protein: CASSVEGFGYTF
J gene: TRBJ2-7; V gene: TRBV7-2; CDR3 protein: CASSLVSYEQYF
J gene: TRBJ1-4; V gene: TRBV2; CDR3 protein: CASSRIATLGEKLFF
J gene: TRBJ1-1; V gene: TRBV27; CDR3 protein: CAAGRREGGTEAFF
J gene: TRBJ1-5; V gene: TRBV7-2; CDR3 protein: CASSLDGDRAGQPQHF
J gene: TRBJ2-1; V gene: TRBV7-2; CDR3 protein: CASSSHQGGNEQFF
J gene: TRBJ2-2; V gene: TRBV2; CDR3 protein: CASSGTSGLGGELFF
J gene: TRBJ2-7; V gene: TRBV11-3; CDR3 protein: CASSLATYEQYF
J gene: TRBJ1-1; V gene: TRBV6-6; CDR3 protein: CASSYSTGVTEAFF
J gene: TRBJ1-2; V gene: TRBV4-1; CDR3 protein: CASSQGQTYGYTF
J gene: TRBJ2-2; V gene: TRBV10-1; CDR3 protein: CASSDNLLGSLAGELFF
J gene: TRBJ1-5; V gene: TRBV5-6; CDR3 protein: CASSYLRDANQPQHF
J gene: TRBJ1-2; V gene: TRBV4-1; CDR3 protein: CASSRLPTGELTYGYTF
J gene: TRBJ1-5; V gene: TRBV6-5; CDR3 protein: CASKHTVNQPQHF
J gene: TRBJ2-2; V gene: TRBV27; CDR3 protein: CASIGQGVGGPPGELFF
J gene: TRBJ1-2; V gene: TRBV19; CDR3 protein: CASSTRKGALISYTF
J gene: TRBJ2-7; V gene: TRBV7-9; CDR3 protein: CASAVISDEQYF
J gene: TRBJ1-3; V gene: TRBV9; CDR3 protein: CASSKGFGNTIYF
J gene: TRBJ1-6; V gene: TRBV11-1; CDR3 protein: CASSSRTGRGSPLHF
J gene: TRBJ2-3; V gene: TRBV4-3; CDR3 protein: CASSQAPYRTDTQYF
J gene: TRBJ1-3; V gene: TRBV10-2; CDR3 protein: CASSEGSGNTIYF
J gene: TRBJ2-4; V gene: TRBV30; CDR3 protein: CACRVAIAKNIQYF
J gene: TRBJ1-1; V gene: TRBV7-9; CDR3 protein: CASSLIANTEAFF
J gene: TRBJ2-7; V gene: TRBV27; CDR3 protein: CASGRGVEQYF
J gene: TRBJ1-1; V gene: TRBV6-5; CDR3 protein: CASSYSEGTEAFF
J gene: TRBJ2-5; V gene: TRBV29-1; CDR3 protein: CSLGRTHQETQYF
J gene: TRBJ2-4; V gene: TRBV5-1; CDR3 protein: CASSLGDQGGTKNIQYF
J gene: TRBJ1-4; V gene: TRBV7-6; CDR3 protein: CASSSAARGSNEKLFF
J gene: TRBJ2-7; V gene: TRBV9; CDR3 protein: CASSVATWGGEQYF
J gene: TRBJ1-2; V gene: TRBV7-9; CDR3 protein: CASSPILRGYGYTF
J gene: TRBJ2-7; V gene: TRBV2; CDR3 protein: CASSGRRGGTSLYEQYF
J gene: TRBJ1-5; V gene: TRBV7-2; CDR3 protein: CASSRGTGGNQPQHF
J gene: TRBJ1-4; V gene: TRBV18; CDR3 protein: CASCRTTNEKLFF